This T cell receptor beta chain was captured by sequencing in a study of blood T cell repertoires in COVID-19. In the original analysis: The assay estimated nucleated cells by amplifying reference gene primers. The assay was immunoSEQ multiplex PCR, and TCRdb's table has in-frame clones only and misses some. That table supplies the V and J calls and clone size; D and trimming were determined from the DNA. The sample has about 140,000 clones, 75% to 85% seen once; the top ten hold roughly 3.9%. Germline V gene lookup returns CDR1 SGHRS and CDR2 YFSETQ. V was clipped by 0 bases and J by 1 base; unmatched bases: 9. This CDR3 spans 17 amino acids.

This chain links TRBV5-1 with TRBJ1-2; 7 nucleotides agree with TRBD1. The sample taken for sequencing was peripheral blood. This clonotype was sampled from a woman older than 75 with acute or convalescent COVID-19. The CDR3 nucleotides are TGCGCCAGCAGCTTGGCTCAACGGACAGGAGTTAACTATGGCTACACCTTC. This sequence encodes CASSLAQRTGVNYGYTF.